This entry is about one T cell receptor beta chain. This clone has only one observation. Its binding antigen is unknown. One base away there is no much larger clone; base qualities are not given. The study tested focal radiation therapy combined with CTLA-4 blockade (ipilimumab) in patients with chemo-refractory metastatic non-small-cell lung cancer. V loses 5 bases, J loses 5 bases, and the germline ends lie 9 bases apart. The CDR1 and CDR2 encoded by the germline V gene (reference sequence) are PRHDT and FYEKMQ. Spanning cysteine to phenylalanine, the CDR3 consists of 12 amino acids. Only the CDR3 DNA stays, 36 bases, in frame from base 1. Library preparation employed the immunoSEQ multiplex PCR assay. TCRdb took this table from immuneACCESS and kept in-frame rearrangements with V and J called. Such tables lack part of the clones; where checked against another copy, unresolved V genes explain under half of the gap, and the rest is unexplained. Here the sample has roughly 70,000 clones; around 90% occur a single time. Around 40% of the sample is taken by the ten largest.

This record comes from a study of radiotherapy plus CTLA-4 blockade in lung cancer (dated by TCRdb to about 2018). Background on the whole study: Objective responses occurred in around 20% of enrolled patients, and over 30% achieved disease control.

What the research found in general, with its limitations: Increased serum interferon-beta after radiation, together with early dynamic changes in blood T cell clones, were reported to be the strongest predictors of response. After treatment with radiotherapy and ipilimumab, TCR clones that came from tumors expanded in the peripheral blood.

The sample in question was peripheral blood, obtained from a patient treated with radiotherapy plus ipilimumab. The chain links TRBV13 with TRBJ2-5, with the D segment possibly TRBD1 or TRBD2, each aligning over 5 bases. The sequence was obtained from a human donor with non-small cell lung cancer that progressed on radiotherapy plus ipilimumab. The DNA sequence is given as TGTGCCAGCAGCAATGAGGGGGAGACCCAGTACTTC. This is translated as CASSNEGETQYF.